These 4 T cell receptor beta chains originate from one sample sequenced in a study of T-cell memory formation after mild COVID-19. TCRdb re-analysed the 5' RACE reads in MiXCR, keeping a single row per CDR3 protein. The table lists about 82,000 distinct CDR3 sequences, around 13% of them singletons. Material: PBMCs or a T cell subset sorted from them (not recorded which). These receptors all come from an adult woman who had mild COVID-19 (a few samples of this study predate the infection). Cell type and time point are not known.

DNA for the CDR3: TGTGCCATCAGTGAGTCGTATCCCTCCAACTACGAGCAGTACTTC. Translation gives CAISESYPSNYEQYF. This chain joins TRBV10-3 and TRBJ2-7; D not certain. The CDR3 has 15 residues. Germline V gene data show CDR1 as ENHRY and CDR2 as SYGVKD. V lost 0 bases, J lost 3 bases, and 12 bases lay in between.

This chain links TRBV11-3 with TRBJ2-1; D ambiguous. Germline V CDR1 and CDR2: SGHNT, YENEEA. V dropped 0 bases and J dropped 6 bases, with 6 bases sitting between them. The CDR3 is made up of 13 amino acids. The CDR3 spells CASSLDVSNEQFF. The CDR3 DNA follows: TGTGCCAGCAGCTTAGACGTCAGCAATGAGCAGTTCTTC.

At least ten counts were recorded for this clonotype. The chain links TRBV20-1 to TRBJ2-3, with TRBD2 as a possible D gene (6 bases). This CDR3 contains 16 residues. Germline V gene sequence: CDR1 DFQATT, CDR2 SNEGSKA (reference sequence). Trimming stripped 6 bases from V and 4 bases from J, with 23 bases between. The CDR3 region is CSAQPRTTTRADTQYF. CDR3 nucleotides: TGCAGTGCCCAACCCCGCACCACGACTAGGGCAGATACGCAGTATTTT.

This clonotype was picked up a small number of times. This chain links TRBV30 with TRBJ2-1, with 10 bases lining up with TRBD2. V trimming: 8 bases; J trimming: 8 bases; junction bases outside the gene matches: 9. Germline CDR1 is GTSNPN and CDR2 is SVGIG (reference sequence). There are 13 residues in the CDR3. Here the CDR3 DNA reads TGTGCCACTACTGCACTAGCGGGACATGAGCAGTTCTTC. The encoded protein is CATTALAGHEQFF.